This T cell receptor beta chain was documented in a study of low-dose radiotherapy and immunotherapy resistance in tumors. Time point noted: after trial treatment. The treatment was: LDRT plus nivolumab, ipilimumab, low-dose cyclophosphamide and aspirin (RACIN trial). Each donor was administered nivolumab, ipilimumab, aspirin, low-dose cyclophosphamide and low-dose radiotherapy. Both TCRalpha and TCRbeta chains were reverse transcribed with V-gene-specific primers. The authors ran 20 PCR cycles to amplify TCRs with a constant-region primer and V-primer adapter. TCRdb processed the reads anew with MiXCR; each CDR3 protein has one entry. This table has roughly 32,000 distinct CDR3 sequences, 45% to 50% appearing once. This clonotype is medium-sized (0.01 to 0.1%) in the sample. This receptor was obtained from a male donor with gallbladder cancer. Source: PBMCs, taken after low-dose radiotherapy plus immunotherapy.

This CDR3 reads CASSVSTSGGYNEQFF. The CDR3 DNA is TGTGCCAGCAGCGTATCGACTAGCGGGGGCTACAATGAGCAGTTCTTC. This chain connects TRBV9 to TRBJ2-1, with 12 bases lining up with TRBD2. J lost 3 bases, V lost 1 base, and 2 bases had no gene match. Germline assignment: CDR1 SGDLS and CDR2 YYNGEE. The CDR3 is made up of 16 amino acids.